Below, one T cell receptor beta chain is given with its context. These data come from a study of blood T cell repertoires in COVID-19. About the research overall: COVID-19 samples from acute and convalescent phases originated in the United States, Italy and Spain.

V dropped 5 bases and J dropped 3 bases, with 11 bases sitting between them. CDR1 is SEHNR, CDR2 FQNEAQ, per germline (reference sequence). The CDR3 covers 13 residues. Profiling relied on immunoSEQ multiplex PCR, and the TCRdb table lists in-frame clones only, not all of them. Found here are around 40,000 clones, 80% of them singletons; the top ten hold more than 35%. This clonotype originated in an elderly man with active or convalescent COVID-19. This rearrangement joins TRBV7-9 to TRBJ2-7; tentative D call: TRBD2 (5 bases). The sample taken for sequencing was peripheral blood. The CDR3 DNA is TGTGCCAGCAGCCCGATGGGGAGCTACGAGCAGTACTTC. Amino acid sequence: CASSPMGSYEQYF. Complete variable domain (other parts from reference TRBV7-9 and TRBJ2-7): DTGVSQNPRHKITKRGQNVTFRCDPISEHNRLYWYRQTLGQGPEFLTYFQNEAQLEKSRLLSDRFSAERPKGSFSTLEIQRTEQGDSAMYLCASSPMGSYEQYFGPGTRLTVT.